This paragraph covers one TCR beta chain sequence. The antigen is undetermined. CDR1 SGHTA and CDR2 FQGNSA come from the germline V gene. V shed 6 bases, J shed 3 bases, and the junction held 17 bases outside the gene matches. This CDR3 contains 18 residues. The PCR contained 60 Vbeta and 13 Jbeta primers. Assay used: immunoSEQ multiplex PCR; TCRdb lists only in-frame clones, some missing. The profile covers 150,000 or so clones, with 73% appearing a single time and 1.6% taken by the ten largest. The sample originates from a study of cytomegalovirus exposure and HLA in healthy donors. Study conclusions and caveats: Later on, an analysis found that several of the most significant clusters appeared to be linked to common viral pathogens, which included parvovirus B19. The study put under 200 TCR beta chains on its list as cytomegalovirus-associated. A prior analysis recorded that most TCR beta V segments were productive about 87% or about 30% of the time. Later work associated over 15,000 TCR beta sequences with HLA alleles at 0.05 false discovery rate.

Sequences were obtained from PBMCs. The rearrangement joins TRBV7-2 to TRBJ2-1, with 7 bases identical to TRBD2. The clonotype was recovered from a woman aged 18 to 35 in good health and CMV-seronegative. CDR3 bases: TGTGCCAGCAGGCCCAGCGGGACCCCCGAACTCCTCTACAATGAGCAGTTCTTC. Protein: CASRPSGTPELLYNEQFF.